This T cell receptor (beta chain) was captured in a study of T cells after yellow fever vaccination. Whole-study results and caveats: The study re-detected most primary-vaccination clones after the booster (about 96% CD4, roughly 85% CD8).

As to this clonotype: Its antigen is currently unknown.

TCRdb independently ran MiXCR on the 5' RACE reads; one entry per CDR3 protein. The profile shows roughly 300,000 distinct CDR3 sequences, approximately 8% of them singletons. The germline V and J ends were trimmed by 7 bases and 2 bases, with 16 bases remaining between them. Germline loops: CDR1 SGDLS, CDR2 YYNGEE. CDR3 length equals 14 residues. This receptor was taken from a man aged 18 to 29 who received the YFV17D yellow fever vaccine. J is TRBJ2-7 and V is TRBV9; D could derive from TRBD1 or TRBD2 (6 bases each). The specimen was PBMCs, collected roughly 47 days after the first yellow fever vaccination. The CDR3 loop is CASGGRQGTYEQYF. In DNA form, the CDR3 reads TGTGCCAGCGGGGGGAGGCAGGGGACCTACGAGCAGTACTTC. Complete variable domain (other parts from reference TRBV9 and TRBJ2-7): DSGVTQTPKHLITATGQRVTLRCSPRSGDLSVYWYQQSLDQGLQFLIQYYNGEERAKGNILERFSAQQFPDLHSELNLSSLELGDSALYFCASGGRQGTYEQYFGPGTRLTVT.